This paragraph covers one T cell receptor (beta chain) sequence. Antigen unknown. Germline lookup yields CDR1 MNHEY and CDR2 SMNVEV (reference sequence). The CDR3 covers 15 residues. With V trimmed by 5 bases and J by 5 bases, 10 bases remained unmatched. This sample is part of a study of cytomegalovirus exposure and HLA in healthy donors. Study-wide results and caveats: In vitro, three CMV-associated chains proved specific for CMV antigens. The study labeled 164 TCR beta chains cytomegalovirus-associated.

Produced via immunoSEQ multiplex PCR; TCRdb's table is partial and in-frame only. The sample lists 100,000 to 120,000 clones; roughly 90% were seen once. The genes are TRBV27 and TRBJ2-5; TRBD1 aligns across 8 bases. Sample: PBMCs. The sequence came from a woman aged 18 to 35 in good health and CMV-seronegative. The CDR3 bases are TGTGCCAGCAGTGGGCTGGGACAGGTTCGGGAGACCCAGTACTTC. This encodes CASSGLGQVRETQYF.